This note documents a single TCR beta chain sequence. Its antigen remains unknown. The junction departs from the called germline gene at one end, perhaps through a read error. The data originate from a study of T cell repertoires in cytomegalovirus infection. Study-wide background: A matching HLA type, together with CMV infection, was signaled by public TCR beta signatures.

Each CDR3 protein is one row after TCRdb ran MiXCR on the reads. In the table there are around 450,000 distinct CDR3 sequences, under 40% of which are singletons. The CDR3 extends over 14 amino acids. CDR1 is SEHNR, CDR2 FQNEAQ, per germline (reference sequence). Study results and caveats: The study found HLA-C-restricted CMV-specific TCR beta clonotypes dominating the ex vivo response. Identification of carriers of CMV plus the relevant HLA was achieved through cumulative public TCR beta family frequency.

The V gene is TRBV7-9, the J gene TRBJ2-7; D is tentatively TRBD1 or TRBD2 (5 bases each). What was sequenced was PBMCs. The sequence came from a human donor in good health (CMV status not recorded). Some clones in this sample may be carry-over from other donors' samples. CDR3 DNA: TGTGCCAGCAGCACCGGGACGAGCTCCTACGAGCAGTCCTTC. Protein product: CASSTGTSSYEQSF.